Following are 28 T cell receptor beta chains from one sample sequenced in a study of blood T cells in healthy people across ages (dated by TCRdb to between 2015 and 2017). The receptor library was made with 5' RACE. Reads for this sample came from an Illumina HiSeq 2500. A second PCR of about 6 to 12 cycles was run with a J-beta primer mix and a sample-barcoded 5' primer. The raw public reads went through TCRdb reprocessing: fastp at Q25, MiXCR clone calling, in-frame beta chains kept. Rows with one shared CDR3 protein collapse into an entry with the most common genes and DNA. Recorded for this sample are 720,000 or so distinct CDR3 sequences; 35% to 50% of them occurred a single time. Around 32% of the sample goes to the ten largest clones. The sequenced sample consisted of blood. These receptors all stem from a man older than 75 in good health.

The table lists this clonotype with a few counts. This sequence joins TRBV6-1 and TRBJ2-1, with 7 nucleotides matching TRBD1. Trimming cost V 6 bases and J 4 bases; bases outside gene matches: 15. The CDR3 contains 17 residues. Germline-derived CDR1 and CDR2 are MNHNS and SASEGT. CDR3 residues: CASSPRARDRIYNEQFF. The CDR3 DNA reads as TGTGCCAGCAGCCCCAGGGCCCGGGACAGAATATACAATGAGCAGTTCTTC.

The sample holds many counts of this clonotype. The chain recombines TRBV7-2 with TRBJ2-5; 10 positions match TRBD1. V lost 5 bases to trimming and J lost 6 bases; unmatched junction nucleotides: 9. This CDR3 has 15 residues. Per the germline V gene, CDR1 is SGHTA and CDR2 is FQGNSA. CDR3 sequence (DNA): TGTGCCAGCAGCCTCCGGGACAGGGGTAGGAAGACCCAGTACTTC. Its protein is CASSLRDRGRKTQYF.

A note on this clonotype: The junction does not match germline at one end; this may be a read error. This chain uses TRBV20-1 with TRBJ2-7, with 11 bases lining up with TRBD2. Germline assignment: CDR1 DFQATT and CDR2 SNEGSKA (reference sequence). The CDR3 consists of 15 residues. The CDR3 protein is CGAGSSGRASYEQYF. CDR3 nucleotides: TGCGGTGCCGGGAGTAGCGGGAGGGCCTCCTACGAGCAGTACTTC.

Concerning this clonotype: At one of its ends the junction is not consistent with the germline gene, which may arise from a read error. J is TRBJ2-7 and V is TRBV10-3; TRBD1 matches 9 bases. The CDR3 extends over 14 amino acids. CDR1 and CDR2 (germline): ENHRY, SYGVKD. The CDR3 loop reads CAISERGQGYEQYF. In DNA, the CDR3 is TGCGCCATCAGTGAGAGGGGACAGGGCTACGAGCAGTACTTC.

The chain carries TRBV7-2 and TRBJ2-1, with D unclear. The germline gives CDR1 SGHTA, CDR2 FQGNSA. This CDR3 spans 16 amino acids. Trimming took off 1 base at V and 2 bases at J, with 12 bases between the two ends. The CDR3 spells CASSLGAYVTYNEQFF. CDR3 sequence (DNA): TGTGCCAGCAGCTTAGGGGCCTACGTTACCTACAATGAGCAGTTCTTC.

The J gene is TRBJ1-2, the V gene TRBV20-1, with D possibly matching TRBD1 (6 bases). The CDR3 has 12 residues. The ends were cut back, 7 bases at V and 8 bases at J, with 17 bases in the middle. From germline, CDR1 is DFQATT and CDR2 SNEGSKA (reference sequence). CDR3 sequence: CSVGAGDYGYTF. The CDR3, as DNA: TGCAGTGTTGGTGCAGGGGATTACGGCTACACCTTC.

V is TRBV30 and J is TRBJ2-1; 11 bases agree with TRBD1. After removal of 5 bases from V and 6 bases from J, the junction contained 6 bases not matched to a gene. CDR1 is GTSNPN and CDR2 is SVGIG in the germline V gene (reference sequence). The CDR3 totals 14 residues. The CDR3 here is CAWDRDRGINEQFF. The DNA of the CDR3 is TGTGCCTGGGACCGGGACAGGGGGATCAATGAGCAGTTCTTC.

The chain couples TRBV4-1 to TRBJ1-2; D is possibly TRBD1 (5 bases). The CDR3 consists of 20 residues. Germline V gives CDR1 MGHRA, CDR2 YSYEKL. Trimming took off 4 bases at V and 0 bases at J, with 27 bases between the two ends. The DNA for the CDR3 is TGCGCCAGCAGCCCATTTCTCGGGACGGCCGAATCCTTCACTAACTATGGCTACACCTTC. Translation gives CASSPFLGTAESFTNYGYTF.

The chain couples TRBV5-8 to TRBJ2-3; unclear D gene. The V gene lost 4 bases and the J gene lost 6 bases, with 15 bases spanning the gap. CDR1 and CDR2 (germline): SGHTS, YDEGEE. There are 14 residues in the CDR3. The CDR3 reads CASSEPLPTDTQYF. The CDR3 bases are TGTGCCAGCAGCGAACCCTTGCCGACGGATACGCAGTATTTT.

The chain uses TRBV7-3 and TRBJ2-1, with 8 nucleotides matching TRBD2. Per the germline V gene, CDR1 is SGHTA and CDR2 is FQGTGA. The CDR3 loop spans 15 amino acids. Trimming at V came to 2 bases and at J to 9 bases, leaving 9 bases not matched to a gene. CDR3 coding DNA: TGTGCCAGCAGCTTAGTAGCGGGACATTCGCCTGAGCAGTTCTTC. Translated, it gives CASSLVAGHSPEQFF.

This clonotype was detected a few times. The V and J genes are TRBV29-1 and TRBJ2-5; 7 nucleotides match TRBD2. With V trimmed by 4 bases and J by 5 bases, 4 bases remained unmatched. Germline CDR1 SQVTM, CDR2 ANQGSEA. The CDR3 runs 12 residues. CDR3 coding DNA: TGCAGCGTTGGGGGGGGATGGGAGACCCAGTACTTC. Translation: CSVGGGWETQYF.

This clonotype has only a few counts. This sequence joins TRBV5-1 and TRBJ2-7; D might be TRBD1 or TRBD2, each matching 5 bases. The germline V gene encodes CDR1 SGHRS and CDR2 YFSETQ. The ends were cut back, 0 bases at V and 0 bases at J, with 10 bases in the middle. The CDR3 length is 15 residues. The CDR3 nucleotides are TGCGCCAGCAGCTTGGTCGGGACGAGCTCCTACGAGCAGTACTTC. This translates into CASSLVGTSSYEQYF.

This sequence joins TRBV7-9 and TRBJ2-5, with D possibly matching TRBD2 (5 bases). This CDR3 contains 16 residues. The V and J ends lost 1 base and 2 bases respectively, with 14 bases between them. Germline CDR1 SEHNR, CDR2 FQNEAQ (reference sequence). Here the CDR3 DNA reads TGTGCCAGCAGCTTAGGGGAGTGGCCGTATCAAGAGACCCAGTACTTC. Protein: CASSLGEWPYQETQYF.

The CDR3 region has the DNA TGCAGCGCCCAGGTTTTTAGCTATGGCTACACCTTC. It codes for CSAQVFSYGYTF. The chain links TRBV29-1 to TRBJ1-2; the D is unclear. This CDR3 contains 12 residues. V was trimmed by 7 bases and J by 4 bases, leaving 13 bases between them. Germline V gives CDR1 SQVTM, CDR2 ANQGSEA.

A few counts support this clonotype. This chain links TRBV7-2 with TRBJ2-7, with D maybe TRBD2 (5 bases). The end of the DNA fits TRBJ2-5 better, so the J call may be wrong. The germline gives CDR1 SGHTA, CDR2 FQGNSA. CDR3 length equals 13 residues. CDR3 sequence: CASSLPGSTTQYF. DNA of the CDR3: TGTGCCAGCAGCCTTCCTGGGAGTACGACCCAGTACTTC.

This chain uses TRBV20-1 with TRBJ2-4, with 13 nucleotides matching TRBD2. Germline lookup yields CDR1 DFQATT and CDR2 SNEGSKA (reference sequence). V dropped 3 bases and J dropped 13; count of bases not matched to a gene: 12. This CDR3 has 15 residues. The CDR3 region is CSASDSGTSGVEQYF. The DNA for the CDR3 is TGCAGTGCTAGTGATTCCGGGACTAGCGGGGTAGAGCAGTACTTC.

This clonotype was counted once. The chain combines TRBV6-2 or TRBV6-3 with TRBJ2-1, with a possible D match to TRBD2 (6 bases). CDR1 and CDR2 (germline): MNHEY, SVGEGT. CDR3 length: 11 amino acids. The V end was cut by 8 bases, the J end by 6 bases, with 8 bases between. This chain's CDR3 is CASAGCNEQFF. DNA for the CDR3: TGTGCCAGCGCGGGGTGCAATGAGCAGTTCTTC.

The chain recombines TRBV20-1 with TRBJ2-7; no clear D gene. CDR3 length: 13 amino acids. Germline V gives CDR1 DFQATT, CDR2 SNEGSKA (reference sequence). V was cut by 0 bases and J by 5 bases, with 11 bases left in between. The CDR3 spells CSAREFSRNEQYF. CDR3 sequence (DNA): TGCAGTGCTAGAGAATTCAGCAGGAACGAGCAGTACTTC.

This clonotype was observed at least ten times. The rearrangement uses TRBV7-2 and TRBJ2-7; 12 nucleotides line up with TRBD1. The CDR3 has 15 amino acids. V trimming: 5 bases; J trimming: 4 bases; junction bases outside the gene matches: 6. Germline loops: CDR1 SGHTA, CDR2 FQGNSA. CDR3 sequence: CASSPGTGGRYEQYF. CDR3 bases: TGTGCCAGCAGCCCTGGGACAGGGGGCAGATACGAGCAGTACTTC.

In its sample, this clonotype was seen many times. V usage is TRBV10-3 and J usage is TRBJ2-5; TRBD1 matches 7 bases. The J segment lost 1 base and the V segment lost 0 bases, leaving 2 bases of the junction unmatched. Germline CDR1 ENHRY, CDR2 SYGVKD. This CDR3 has 15 residues. The CDR3 DNA reads as TGTGCCATCAGTGAGTCGGGACAGCTCCAAGAGACCCAGTACTTC. Protein product: CAISESGQLQETQYF.

The chain joins TRBV3-1 to TRBJ2-3, with 8 bases matching TRBD2. The germline V gene has CDR1 LGHDT and CDR2 YNNKEL (reference sequence). This CDR3 is 16 amino acids long. Trimming took 4 bases from V and 2 from J; bases not matched to a gene: 8. DNA of the CDR3: TGTGCCAGCAGCCCCCGGGGGGGAGCAAACACAGATACGCAGTATTTT. Amino acid sequence: CASSPRGGANTDTQYF.

This clonotype has more than one count but fewer than ten. A junction end diverges from the germline sequence, so it may reflect a read error. The CDR3 DNA reads as TGTGCCAGCAGCTCCGCCGGGACAGGGGGCTTAGGAGATTCGCAGTATTTT. It codes for CASSSAGTGGLGDSQYF. J is TRBJ2-3 and V is TRBV7-2; 12 bases fit TRBD1. The CDR3 length is 17 residues. Germline assignment: CDR1 SGHTA and CDR2 FQGNSA.

This rearrangement joins TRBV30 to TRBJ2-2; D remains ambiguous. The V and J ends lost 0 bases and 4 bases respectively, with 12 bases between them. CDR1 and CDR2 from the germline V gene are GTSNPN and SVGIG (reference sequence). The length of the CDR3 is 15 residues. The chain's CDR3 is CAWSVRLVGTGELFF. CDR3 coding DNA: TGTGCCTGGAGTGTACGTCTAGTCGGCACCGGGGAGCTGTTTTTT.

The chain carries TRBV18 and TRBJ2-5; possibly TRBD2 for D (5 bases). From germline, CDR1 is KGHSH and CDR2 LQKENI. V was shortened by 5 bases and J by 11 bases, with 18 bases between the two germline ends. This CDR3 contains 13 residues. This chain's CDR3 is CASSGSILGEQYF. The CDR3 DNA reads as TGTGCCAGCTCAGGGTCCATTCTTGGGGAGCAGTACTTC.

This clonotype came up a few times. This chain connects TRBV2 to TRBJ2-3; tentatively, D is TRBD2 (6 bases). The CDR3 is 17 residues long. Trimming took 8 bases from V and 1 from J, leaving 22 bases between them. The germline gives CDR1 SNHLY, CDR2 FYNNEI. The CDR3, as DNA: TGTGCCAGCCAGAAAATTCTCCGGGACTCAGGCACAGATACGCAGTATTTT. The encoded protein is CASQKILRDSGTDTQYF.

This clonotype was observed a few times. The V and J genes are TRBV6-1 and TRBJ1-5; TRBD1 agrees at 11 bases. From germline, CDR1 is MNHNS and CDR2 SASEGT. J lost 2 bases, V lost 6 bases, and 9 bases had no gene match. CDR3 size: 17 residues. The CDR3 loop is CASRPGQGVLGNQPQHF. The CDR3 DNA follows: TGTGCCAGCAGACCGGGACAGGGGGTTTTAGGCAATCAGCCCCAGCATTTT.

The CDR3 DNA reads TGCAGTGCTAGGTTCCTTGAGCGGGGGTCCCCAGCTACGCAGTATTTT. Its translation: CSARFLERGSPATQYF. J is TRBJ2-3 and V is TRBV20-1; 8 nucleotides line up with TRBD2. Germline V gene sequence: CDR1 DFQATT, CDR2 SNEGSKA (reference sequence). The CDR3 totals 16 residues. V lost 3 bases and J lost 8; bases outside the gene matches: 16.

This clonotype was observed a few times. The V and J genes are TRBV20-1 and TRBJ2-7; maybe TRBD2 (7 bases). The CDR3 loop spans 16 amino acids. The V gene's germline CDR1 is DFQATT and CDR2 SNEGSKA (reference sequence). The germline V and J ends were trimmed by 2 bases and 4 bases, with 21 bases remaining between them. CDR3: CSARRPARGASYEQYF. The CDR3 DNA reads as TGCAGTGCTAGACGACCCGCCCGGGGGGCAAGTTACGAGCAGTACTTC.